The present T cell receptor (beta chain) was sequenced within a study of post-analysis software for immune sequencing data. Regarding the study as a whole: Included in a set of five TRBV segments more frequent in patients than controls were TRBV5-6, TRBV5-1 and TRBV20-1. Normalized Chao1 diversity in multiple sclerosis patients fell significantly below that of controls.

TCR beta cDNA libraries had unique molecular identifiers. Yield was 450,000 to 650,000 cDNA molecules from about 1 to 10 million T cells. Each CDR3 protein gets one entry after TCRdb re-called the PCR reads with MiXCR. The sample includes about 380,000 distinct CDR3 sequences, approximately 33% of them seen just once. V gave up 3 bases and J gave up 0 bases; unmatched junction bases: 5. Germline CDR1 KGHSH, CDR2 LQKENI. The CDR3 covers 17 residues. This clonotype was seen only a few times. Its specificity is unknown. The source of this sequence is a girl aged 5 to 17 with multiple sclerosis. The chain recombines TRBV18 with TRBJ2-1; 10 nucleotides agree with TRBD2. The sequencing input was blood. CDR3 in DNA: TGTGCCAGCTCACCTCTAGGGACTAGCGCCTCCTACAATGAGCAGTTCTTC. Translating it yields CASSPLGTSASYNEQFF.